This TCR beta chain was recorded in a study of blood T cell repertoires in COVID-19. The wider study: Nucleic acid was either cDNA or gDNA, and it came from T cells, B-cell-depleted T cells, or PBMCs.

The CDR3 has 13 residues. The trim removed 8 bases at V and 6 bases at J, leaving 6 bases unmatched. Looked up from germline, CDR1 is SNHLY and CDR2 is FYNNEI. Profiled with immunoSEQ multiplex PCR; TCRdb holds only in-frame clones, not every one. The sample yields under 100,000 clones, about nine tenths seen once. This rearrangement joins TRBV2 to TRBJ1-5; 8 bases match TRBD1. The sequenced sample consisted of peripheral blood. The receptor was isolated from a man aged 50 to 59 with acute or convalescent COVID-19. The CDR3 spells CASLDRAGQPQHF. CDR3 DNA sequence: TGTGCCAGCTTGGACAGGGCGGGTCAGCCCCAGCATTTT.